A selection of T cell receptor beta chains follows, all from one sample in a study of blood T cell repertoires in COVID-19. Clones were sequenced by immunoSEQ multiplex PCR, and TCRdb holds only the in-frame ones, with some missing. The sample consists of roughly 310,000 clones, around 91% of them appearing once. Sequenced input: PBMCs or T cells enriched from blood (not recorded which). The receptors come from a woman aged 40 to 50 who had recovered from COVID-19. The CDR3 runs from the conserved cysteine through the conserved F or W. Each record gives: D gene, J gene, V gene, clone size, CDR3 DNA, CDR3 protein. D genes are given only for firm matches. Rows may omit the clone size; those that give it use once, few, many or a size class.

NA	TRBJ2-1	TRBV5-4	NA	TGTGCCAGCAGCTTGGCTTCTGGGACTCGTACCTACAATGAGCAGTTCTTC	CASSLASGTRTYNEQFF
NA	TRBJ1-2	TRBV10-3	NA	TGTGCCATCAGTGAGGGGGCTTGGAACTATGGCTACACCTTC	CAISEGAWNYGYTF
NA	TRBJ1-2	TRBV24-1	NA	TGTGCCACCAGTGACCTCGACAGGCCGAGCTACACCTTC	CATSDLDRPSYTF
NA	TRBJ1-5	TRBV6-2/TRBV6-3	NA	TGTGCCAGCAGCCCCAACAGGGATAGCAATCAGCCCCAGCATTTT	CASSPNRDSNQPQHF
TRBD2	TRBJ2-7	TRBV18	NA	TGTGCCAGCTCACTTCGGGAGGAAGGAGGCTACGAGCAGTACTTC	CASSLREEGGYEQYF
TRBD1	TRBJ1-2	TRBV18	NA	TGTGCCAGCTCACCACTGTCGGGACAGGGCCGAGGCTACACCTTC	CASSPLSGQGRGYTF
NA	TRBJ2-7	TRBV5-1	once	TGCGCCAGCAGCGTACAGGGATCCTACGAGCAGTACTTC	CASSVQGSYEQYF
TRBD1	TRBJ2-3	TRBV3-1/TRBV3-2	NA	TGTGCCAGCAGCCTCGCGACAGGGGGCCTCACAGATACGCAGTATTTT	CASSLATGGLTDTQYF
TRBD1	TRBJ1-5	TRBV7-2	NA	TGTGCCAGCAGCTCGGACAGGGGAACAGGGAGGGATCAGCCCCAGCATTTT	CASSSDRGTGRDQPQHF
TRBD1	TRBJ2-7	TRBV28	NA	TGTGCCAGCACTCTTCAGGGGGTCTCCTACGAGCAGTACTTC	CASTLQGVSYEQYF
TRBD1	TRBJ2-2	TRBV27	NA	TGTGCCAGCGGCGCACAGGGGGCCGGCGGGGAGCTGTTTTTT	CASGAQGAGGELFF
NA	TRBJ2-2	TRBV12-5	NA	TGTGCTAGTGCCCCCGGGACACCGAACACCGGGGAGCTGTTTTTT	CASAPGTPNTGELFF
NA	TRBJ1-1	TRBV5-8	NA	TGTGCCAGCAGTTTCCTCAGCGTGACTGAAGCTTTCTTT	CASSFLSVTEAFF
NA	TRBJ1-2	TRBV3-1/TRBV3-2	few	TGTGCCAGCAGCCCCGGCGGGGGCGCTGGTGGCTACACCTTC	CASSPGGGAGGYTF
NA	TRBJ1-2	TRBV19	NA	TGTGCCAGTAGTAGGGAGACAAGAATTAACTATGGCTACACCTTC	CASSRETRINYGYTF
TRBD2	TRBJ2-7	TRBV19	NA	TGTGCCAGTAGTCCGTCCACCGCGGGGGGGTACGAGCAGTACTTC	CASSPSTAGGYEQYF
TRBD1	TRBJ1-1	TRBV12-3/TRBV12-4	NA	TGTGCCAGCAGCCTGGGACAGTGGAGTGCTTTCTTT	CASSLGQWSAFF
TRBD1	TRBJ1-2	TRBV2	NA	TGTGCCAGCAGTGATCAGGGGGTGGCCTATGGCTACACCTTC	CASSDQGVAYGYTF
NA	TRBJ2-2	TRBV7-9	NA	TGTGCCAGCAGCCAAGCGCTAGGGAACACCGGGGAGCTGTTTTTT	CASSQALGNTGELFF
TRBD1	TRBJ2-7	TRBV24-1	once	TGTGCCACCAGTGAAAGTGGACAGGGTGAGGTTTCGAAGCAGTACTTC	CATSESGQGEVSKQYF
NA	TRBJ2-2	TRBV30	NA	TGTGCCTGGAGCCCCACCCGCGCGAACACCGGGGAGCTGTTTTTT	CAWSPTRANTGELFF
NA	TRBJ1-6	TRBV28	NA	TGTGCCAGCAGTTTCACAGGGAATAATTCACCCCTCCACTTT	CASSFTGNNSPLHF
NA	TRBJ2-3	TRBV12-5	NA	TGTGCTAGTGGTTTGGTAGAAAAAACTCGTAGATCCACAGATACGCAGTATTTT	CASGLVEKTRRSTDTQYF
NA	TRBJ2-2	TRBV9	few	TGTGCCAGCAGCGACCGGGCCACGAGGGCCGGGGAGCTGTTTTTT	CASSDRATRAGELFF
NA	TRBJ1-1	TRBV5-1	NA	TGCGCCAGCAGCACAGGGTTGGCGAACACTGAAGCTTTCTTT	CASSTGLANTEAFF
NA	TRBJ2-7	TRBV30	NA	TGTGCCTGGAGTATGGGTGAGGTCTACGAGCAGTACTTC	CAWSMGEVYEQYF
NA	TRBJ2-5	TRBV30	NA	TGTGCCTGGGGGGCAGGAGAGACCCAGTACTTC	CAWGAGETQYF
NA	TRBJ2-3	TRBV3-1/TRBV3-2	NA	TGTGCCAGCAGCCAAGTAGAACGAGATACGCAGTATTTT	CASSQVERDTQYF
TRBD1	TRBJ1-2	TRBV18	NA	TGTGCCAGCTCCGAGGGGACAGGGAACGGCTACACCTTC	CASSEGTGNGYTF
TRBD2	TRBJ2-5	TRBV30	NA	TGTGCCTGGAGTGGTTCGGGACTAGCCGAAGAGACCCAGTACTTC	CAWSGSGLAEETQYF
NA	TRBJ1-1	TRBV4-1	NA	TGCGCCAGCAGAGCAAGCCTACAGGTCAGAAACACTGAAGCTTTCTTT	CASRASLQVRNTEAFF
NA	TRBJ1-2	TRBV12-3/TRBV12-4	NA	TGTGCCAGCAGTTTATCGACGGAGTATGGCTACACCTTC	CASSLSTEYGYTF
NA	TRBJ2-3	TRBV7-2	once	TGTGCCAGCAGCTTACACACAGATACGCAGTATTTT	CASSLHTDTQYF
NA	TRBJ2-2	TRBV27	NA	TGTGCCAGCGGGCCAAGTCCCCCGAACACCGGGGAGCTGTTTTTT	CASGPSPPNTGELFF
TRBD2	TRBJ2-3	TRBV7-9	NA	TGTGCCAGCATCCGAACTAGCGGGGGGGCGACAGATACGCAGTATTTT	CASIRTSGGATDTQYF
NA	TRBJ2-5	TRBV5-6	NA	TGTGCCAGCAGCTTGCCGGGAGCCGAATTGGAGACCCAGTACTTC	CASSLPGAELETQYF
TRBD2	TRBJ2-7	TRBV29-1	NA	TGCAGCGTTACCGGGACTAGCGGGGGAGATAGGTACTTC	CSVTGTSGGDRYF
NA	TRBJ1-1	TRBV5-8	NA	TGTGCCAGCAGCTCACGACAGACCAGGAACACTGAAGCTTTCTTT	CASSSRQTRNTEAFF
NA	TRBJ2-1	TRBV4-1	NA	TGCGCCAGCAGCCCTAGCCACAATGAGCAGTTCTTC	CASSPSHNEQFF
TRBD1	TRBJ1-2	TRBV28	NA	TGTGCCAGCACCGACGACAGGGACTATGGCTACACCTTC	CASTDDRDYGYTF
NA	TRBJ2-7	TRBV5-6	few	TGTGCCAGCAGCTTGAACGGGGTGTCCTACGAGCAGTACTTC	CASSLNGVSYEQYF
NA	TRBJ2-3	TRBV5-1	NA	TGCGCCAGCAGCTTGGCCGGAGATACGCAGTATTTT	CASSLAGDTQYF
NA	TRBJ2-1	TRBV10-3	NA	TGTGCCACTGCCAGACATATCGATGAGCAGTTCTTC	CATARHIDEQFF
NA	TRBJ2-1	TRBV19	NA	TGTGCCAGTAGTATAGACAGGTGGTCCAATGAGCAGTTCTTC	CASSIDRWSNEQFF
TRBD1	TRBJ1-1	TRBV10-1	NA	TGCGCCAGCAGTTCCTTCCAGGGGGAGGCTTTCTTT	CASSSFQGEAFF
NA	TRBJ1-4	TRBV28	NA	TGTGCCAGCAGTTTAGCAGGTGGGGCGCGGGAAAAACTGTTTTTT	CASSLAGGAREKLFF
TRBD2	TRBJ2-3	TRBV2	once	TGTGCCACCCACGGCGGGAGTAGGTCAGATACGCAGTATTTT	CATHGGSRSDTQYF
NA	TRBJ2-5	TRBV11-2	NA	TGTGCCAGCAGCTTAGAACGAGGAGAAGAGACCCAGTACTTC	CASSLERGEETQYF
TRBD1	TRBJ1-2	TRBV5-5	NA	TGTGCCAGCGTGCGGACAGGGTTGTCCGACTATGGCTACACCTTC	CASVRTGLSDYGYTF
NA	TRBJ2-5	TRBV18	NA	TGTGCCAGCTCGCGAACTATACAGGGTAGGGAGGAGACCCAGTACTTC	CASSRTIQGREETQYF
NA	TRBJ2-6	TRBV24-1	NA	TGTGCCACCAGTGGTCCGACAGTGATTTCTGGGGCCAACGTCCTGACTTTC	CATSGPTVISGANVLTF
NA	TRBJ2-1	TRBV7-6	NA	TGTGCCAGCAGCCCGAGGGAGAGCCTTCAATACAATGAGCAGTTCTTC	CASSPRESLQYNEQFF
TRBD1	TRBJ2-7	TRBV12-3/TRBV12-4	NA	TGTGCCAGCAGAAACGACAGGGAGTACGAGCAGTACTTC	CASRNDREYEQYF
NA	TRBJ2-7	TRBV9	NA	TGTGCCAGCAGCGTAGCTCCACATGGGGCCTCCTACGAGCAGTACTTC	CASSVAPHGASYEQYF
TRBD1	TRBJ1-4	TRBV4-3	NA	TGCGCCAGCAGCCCGACAGGGGAGACTAATGAAAAACTGTTTTTT	CASSPTGETNEKLFF
NA	TRBJ2-1	TRBV7-3	NA	TGTGCCAGCAGCCAATATGGAAGCGGTGAGCAGTTCTTC	CASSQYGSGEQFF
NA	TRBJ2-7	TRBV10-3	once	TGTGCCATCAGTGACAGCCGGGGATTCACCTACGAGCAGTACTTC	CAISDSRGFTYEQYF
NA	TRBJ1-1	TRBV7-9	NA	TGTGCCAGCAGCTTTACTACGGGTAACACTGAAGCTTTCTTT	CASSFTTGNTEAFF